This entry describes one T cell receptor (beta chain). Its antigen is currently not known. Base qualities were left out, and no much larger clone turns up one base away. The CDR3 runs 13 amino acids, cysteine and phenylalanine included. The only DNA kept is the CDR3, 39 bases in frame from the first base. In the germline V gene (reference sequence), CDR1 corresponds to LNHDA and CDR2 to SQIVND. Trimming takes 1 base from V and 4 bases from J, and the germline ends sit 7 bases apart. This specimen's time point label, per the study, means: cells obtained before transplantation from donor or recipient. CD3+CD4+ and CD3+CD8+ populations were FACS-sorted from unstimulated pre-transplant donor and recipient cells taken from spleen or lymph nodes. Receptor amplification or capture employed the immunoSEQ multiplex PCR assay. For most patients, genomic DNA was isolated with the Qiagen DNeasy Blood and Tissue Kit and shipped frozen to Adaptive Biotechnologies for TCR sequencing. High-throughput TCR-beta CDR3 sequencing of genomic DNA from most patients was performed by Adaptive Biotechnologies. In the authors' own workflow: Adaptive's ImmunoSEQ software supplied the TCR sequencing data for 15 to 20 patients, while MiXCR and VDJtools were used to process three other patients. CD4 versus CD8 sorting errors were corrected by removing sequences found in both subsets at a frequency ratio below 5:1. CDR3 nucleotide sequences shared between donor and recipient were removed because their origin could not be assigned. To be classed as alloreactive, a clone needed at least 2-fold expansion over unstimulated cells and a minimum CFSE-low frequency of 0.002% (template counts) or 0.001% (read counts). Mappable clones were those detected in sequenced pre-transplant spleen, lymph node, or MLR CFSE-low populations of the donor or recipient. The cumulative frequency of alloreactive clones was calculated as a percentage of all sequences, weighted by copy number. TCRdb mirrors the immuneACCESS table, restricted to in-frame sequences. Some clones are absent from its copies; in checked studies, under half trace to an unresolved V gene, and the reason for the others is unknown. Clonal size and the V and J genes are those of that table, whereas D and trimming came from the DNA. The sample includes about 120,000 clones, with approximately 90% observed a single time. Around 0.2% of the sample goes to the ten largest clones.

The entry originates in a study of graft-versus-host responses after intestinal transplantation (dated by TCRdb to about 2021). Context from the whole study: The transplants that recipients received were multivisceral, liver-intestinal, or isolated intestinal. Every recipient was given anti-thymocyte globulin induction, followed by around three years of maintenance tacrolimus and steroids. Instead of going to the commercial service, samples from a few later patients were sequenced in-house on an Illumina MiSeq and processed with MiXCR. A peak of at least 4% donor T cells among recipient peripheral blood mononuclear cells was the definition used for donor T cell macrochimerism. Of the 20 to 30 intestinal transplant recipients enrolled in the cohort, one of whom was a retransplant, a few patients without pretransplant specimens were excluded. Alloreactive clones were identified by sequencing pre-transplant mixed lymphocyte reaction products and comparing these products with unstimulated pre-transplant donor and recipient T cells. Graft-versus-host and host-versus-graft alloreactive T cell clones were tracked in the graft, circulation and bone marrow after intestinal transplantation using bulk TCR-beta CDR3 sequencing. The paper as a whole reports these results and caveats: The conclusions were limited by the relatively low number and heterogeneity of the intestinal transplant patients. GvH clones turned up in recipient bone marrow, with some appearing earlier in ileal mucosa or blood, a pattern consistent with an intestinal mucosal origin. Peak levels of circulating GvH clones were associated with declines in HvG clones early after transplant. Patients with donor T cell macrochimerism had high GvH to HvG T cell clonal ratios in their allografts.

Rearrangement joined TRBV19 to TRBJ1-1; the D gene assignment is ambiguous. Sequencing was performed on unstimulated CD4+ T cells sorted from spleen or lymph node cells, taken before intestinal transplant. The TCR was taken from a human donor who received an intestinal transplant. The CDR3: CASSIVGVTEAFF. The DNA sequence reads TGTGCCAGTAGTATAGTGGGAGTCACTGAAGCTTTCTTT.